This T cell receptor (beta chain) was documented in a study of cytomegalovirus exposure and HLA in healthy donors. 60 Vbeta and 13 Jbeta primers were used in PCR. Generated by immunoSEQ multiplex PCR, the TCRdb table keeps only in-frame clones and is missing some. The table shows 150,000 or so clones, with 77% occurring only once. Worth noting for this clone: The antigen is unknown.

The CDR3 loop spans 14 amino acids. From germline, CDR1 is SGHRS and CDR2 YFSETQ. Trimming removed 0 bases from V and 6 bases from J, with 12 bases in between. General study findings and limits: Productive status was seen about 90% or about 30% of the time for most TCR beta V segments in an earlier analysis. A later analysis linked a missense DCLRE1C variant to TCR beta V- and J-gene trimming. Available immune exposure information covered CMV serostatus only.

Sequencing input: PBMCs. The chain recombines TRBV5-1 with TRBJ1-2; D not certain. The clonotype was recovered from a woman aged 25 to 39 in good health and CMV-seronegative. The DNA for the CDR3 is TGCGCCAGCAGCTTGGAGAGGGTCGCGGATGGCTACACCTTC. Its protein product is CASSLERVADGYTF.